This T cell receptor beta chain was documented in a study of blood T cell repertoires in COVID-19. The CDR3 has 15 amino acids. From germline, CDR1 is SQVTM and CDR2 ANQGSEA. J lost 2 bases, V lost 6 bases, and 10 bases had no gene match. Measured with immunoSEQ multiplex PCR; TCRdb has only the in-frame clones, and not every one. The table shows under 300,000 clones, with roughly 86% occurring only once. The chain couples TRBV29-1 to TRBJ1-2, with 9 bases aligning to TRBD1. Sequencing input: PBMCs or T cells enriched from blood (not recorded which). The receptor comes from a woman aged 55-75 years who had recovered from COVID-19. The CDR3, as DNA: TGCAGCGTATCAGGGACAGGGTTGGGAAACTATGGCTACACCTTC. This gives the protein CSVSGTGLGNYGYTF.